The 18 T cell receptor beta chains below all came from one sample that was sequenced in a study of regulatory T cells in long-lasting Graves disease. HTBI primers from iRepertoire and Arm-PCR of CDR3 regions yielded the TCR beta libraries. Via MiXCR, TCRdb re-called the multiplex PCR reads, giving one row per CDR3 protein. The sample includes approximately 390,000 distinct CDR3 sequences, roughly 17% of them seen just once. The time point was: newly diagnosed GD, antithyroid drugs for less than 3 months. PBMC RNA served as the TCR library source. These data were also reused for a study on T cells in Graves' hyperthyroidism and ophthalmopathy.

Here the sequenced sample was peripheral blood mononuclear cells (PBMCs), taken at new diagnosis, from a patient treated with antithyroid drugs. The receptors derive from a woman between 18 and 29 years old with Graves disease.

The chain joins TRBV4-1 to TRBJ2-7, with a weak D call TRBD1 (6 bases). V was cut by 1 base and J by 5 bases, with 18 bases left in between. The CDR3 loop spans 16 amino acids. The germline V gene has CDR1 MGHRA and CDR2 YSYEKL. The CDR3 sequence: CASSQGTVAREDEQYF. CDR3 coding DNA: TGCGCCAGCAGCCAAGGGACAGTCGCGCGTGAGGACGAGCAGTACTTC.

This clonotype was observed at least ten times. In DNA, the CDR3 is TGTGCCTGGCACCAGACCGTGAACACTGAAGCTTTCTTT. Protein: CAWHQTVNTEAFF. The genes are TRBV30 and TRBJ1-1; D remains unclear. Trimming removed 5 bases at V and 0 bases at J, with 10 bases between. CDR3 size: 13 residues. Germline-derived CDR1 and CDR2 are GTSNPN and SVGIG (reference sequence).

This clonotype occurred many times. The V and J genes are TRBV28 and TRBJ2-1; a possible D gene is TRBD2 (7 bases). Germline V gene sequence: CDR1 MDHEN, CDR2 SYDVKM. Trimming shortened V by 4 bases and J by 8 bases, and 15 bases separated the two germline ends. This CDR3 is 14 amino acids long. CDR3 sequence (DNA): TGTGCCAGCAGTTCTCCGGGGGGCGGCCATGAGCAGTTCTTC. It is translated as CASSSPGGGHEQFF.

The rearrangement links TRBV16 to TRBJ1-5; possible D gene TRBD1, 6 bases. The CDR3 loop spans 14 amino acids. Germline lookup yields CDR1 KGHSY and CDR2 FQNENV. V was trimmed by 5 bases and J by 3 bases, leaving 11 bases between them. CDR3 in DNA: TGTGCCAGCAGCGTACAGGGATCCAATCAGCCCCAGCATTTT. Its protein product is CASSVQGSNQPQHF.

This clonotype was recorded many times. The gene calls are TRBV30 and TRBJ1-1; D remains ambiguous. There are 12 residues in the CDR3. Trimming took 2 bases from V and 10 from J, leaving 14 bases between them. In germline, CDR1 is GTSNPN, CDR2 SVGIG (reference sequence). CDR3 sequence (DNA): TGTGCCTGGAGTACTGACGGGTTGATAGCTTTCTTT. Residues: CAWSTDGLIAFF.

In its sample, this clonotype was seen many times. The chain is built from TRBV7-8 and TRBJ2-7; 8 bases line up with TRBD2. From germline, CDR1 is SGHVS and CDR2 FQNEAQ. With 4 bases clipped from V and 2 bases from J, the junction kept 7 bases outside the gene matches. This CDR3 comprises 15 residues. CDR3 sequence: CASSSRAGEAYEQYF. DNA for the CDR3: TGTGCCAGCAGCTCGCGAGCGGGAGAAGCCTACGAGCAGTACTTC.

This clonotype was found many times. The chain's CDR3 is CASTYDHNQGAGELFF. In DNA, the CDR3 is TGTGCCAGCACCTACGATCATAACCAGGGGGCCGGGGAGCTGTTTTTT. The gene calls are TRBV3-1 and TRBJ2-2; TRBD1 aligns across 7 bases. The CDR3 consists of 16 residues. The germline gives CDR1 LGHDT, CDR2 YNNKEL (reference sequence). V lost 7 bases and J lost 6; bases outside the gene matches: 14.

Note on this clonotype: Germline is not matched at one junction end, which may reflect a read error. The CDR3 DNA is TGTGCCTCCAGCCCGACTTCGGGGCTGAACACTGAAGCTTTCTTT. The encoded protein is CASSPTSGLNTEAFF. The gene calls are TRBV15 and TRBJ1-1, with D maybe TRBD1 (5 bases). Germline V CDR1 and CDR2: LNHNV, YYDKDF (reference sequence). This CDR3 has 15 amino acids.

At least ten counts were recorded for this clonotype. The rearrangement uses TRBV4-1 and TRBJ2-7; 10 bases map to TRBD2. The V gene end was trimmed by 0 bases and the J gene end by 6 bases; junction bases not matched to a gene: 8. The CDR3 extends over 16 amino acids. Looked up from germline, CDR1 is MGHRA and CDR2 is YSYEKL. The CDR3 loop is CASSQEAGLAGAEQYF. CDR3 coding DNA: TGCGCCAGCAGCCAAGAAGCGGGGCTAGCGGGAGCCGAGCAGTACTTC.

This clonotype was recorded many times. The CDR3 sequence: CASSPGTSGRAWVTDTQYF. The CDR3 coding sequence is TGTGCCAGCAGTCCGGGGACTAGCGGGAGGGCCTGGGTCACAGATACGCAGTATTTT. The chain carries TRBV6-2 or TRBV6-3 and TRBJ2-3, with 16 bases that match TRBD2. The J segment lost 2 bases and the V segment lost 5 bases, leaving 10 bases of the junction unmatched. The CDR3 consists of 19 residues. Germline CDR1 MNHEY, CDR2 SVGEGT.

Concerning this clonotype itself: A read error may produce the germline difference seen at one junction end. The V and J genes are TRBV6-9 and TRBJ2-7, with a possible D match to TRBD1 (6 bases). Germline CDR1 is MNHGY and CDR2 is SVAAGI. This CDR3 comprises 14 residues. The CDR3 sequence: CASSSWTDSYKQYF. Written as DNA, the CDR3 is TGTGCCAGCAGTTCCTGGACAGACTCCTACAAGCAGTACTTC.

This clonotype came up many times. The V and J genes are TRBV11-2 and TRBJ2-7, with D tentatively TRBD2 (5 bases). From germline, CDR1 is SGHAT and CDR2 FQNNGV. V dropped 1 base and J dropped 2 bases, with 12 bases sitting between them. The CDR3 runs to 15 residues. The CDR3 DNA follows: TGTGCCAGCAGCTTAGGGTCGGGATACACCTACGAGCAGTACTTC. Translating it yields CASSLGSGYTYEQYF. The variable domain in full, completed from reference TRBV11-2 and TRBJ2-7, reads EAGVAQSPRYKIIEKRQSVAFWCNPISGHATLYWYQQILGQGPKLLIQFQNNGVVDDSQLPKDRFSAERLKGVDSTLKIQPAKLEDSAVYLCASSLGSGYTYEQYFGPGTRLTVT.

Regarding this clonotype: Since a far larger clone is one base different, this is likely a read error. In DNA, the CDR3 is TGTGCCAGCAGCCTCCTCGATGAAAATCTGTTTTTT. It encodes CASSLLDENLFF. The chain joins TRBV5-5 to TRBJ1-4, with D unresolved. Germline loops: CDR1 SGHKS, CDR2 YYEKEE (reference sequence). There are 12 residues in the CDR3.

In this sample, this clonotype turned up many times. V gene TRBV28 combines with J gene TRBJ2-7, with D tentatively TRBD1 or TRBD2 (7 bases each). The CDR3 has 16 amino acids. V lost 5 bases and J lost 2, with 19 bases in between. Germline assignment: CDR1 MDHEN and CDR2 SYDVKM. The CDR3 loop is CASSPLQGRGPYEQYF. DNA for the CDR3: TGTGCCAGCAGTCCCTTACAGGGGAGGGGCCCCTACGAGCAGTACTTC. The variable domain in full, with the rest retrieved from reference TRBV28 and TRBJ2-7, is DVKVTQSSRYLVKRTGEKVFLECVQDMDHENMFWYRQDPGLGLRLIYFSYDVKMKEKGDIPEGYSVSREKKERFSLILESASTNQTSMYLCASSPLQGRGPYEQYFGPGTRLTVT.

V is TRBV5-6 and J is TRBJ1-2; D may be TRBD1 (6 bases). From germline, CDR1 is SGHDT and CDR2 YYEEEE. V lost 0 bases to trimming and J lost 4 bases, with 13 bases between them. The CDR3 sequence is 15 residues long. The CDR3 loop reads CASSLVGGQIYGYTF. Here the CDR3 DNA reads TGTGCCAGCAGCTTGGTTGGTGGACAGATCTATGGCTACACCTTC.

This chain joins TRBV4-1 and TRBJ1-2; D not resolved. This CDR3 is built from 16 residues. V gave up 1 base and J gave up 0 bases, with 12 bases separating them. In germline, CDR1 is MGHRA, CDR2 YSYEKL. CDR3 protein: CASSQGVGSSNYGYTF. The CDR3 region has the DNA TGCGCCAGCAGCCAAGGTGTGGGCAGCTCTAACTATGGCTACACCTTC.

The rearrangement uses TRBV20-1 and TRBJ2-1; D might be TRBD1 or TRBD2, each matching 5 bases. Trimming took off 3 bases at V and 5 bases at J, with 14 bases between the two ends. CDR1 and CDR2 from the germline V gene are DFQATT and SNEGSKA (reference sequence). The CDR3 extends over 14 amino acids. CDR3 in DNA: TGCAGTGCTAGGCCCCGGGGCCTAAACAATGAGCAGTTCTTC. Translating it yields CSARPRGLNNEQFF.

This clonotype was observed many times. This chain uses TRBV7-8 with TRBJ1-2; TRBD1 agrees at 10 bases. V was clipped by 5 bases and J by 2 bases; unmatched bases: 11. CDR1 is SGHVS and CDR2 is FQNEAQ in the germline V gene. The CDR3 sequence is 17 residues long. CDR3 protein: CASSVAGTGENNYGYTF. The CDR3 DNA is TGTGCCAGCAGCGTCGCCGGGACAGGGGAAAACAACTATGGCTACACCTTC. Drawing the rest from reference TRBV7-8 and TRBJ1-2, the complete variable domain is GAGVSQSPRYKVAKRGQDVALRCDPISGHVSLFWYQQALGQGPEFLTYFQNEAQLDKSGLPSDRFFAERPEGSVSTLKIQRTQQEDSAVYLCASSVAGTGENNYGYTFGSGTRLTVV.